This record looks at one T cell receptor beta chain sequence and its context. The antigen remains undetermined. The germline V gene has CDR1 KGHSH and CDR2 LQKENI. With 3 bases clipped from V and 8 bases from J, the junction kept 7 bases outside the gene matches. This CDR3 contains 14 residues. These data come from a study of cytomegalovirus exposure and HLA in healthy donors. Study-wide findings and caveats: Further analysis, carried out later, found HLA-associated TCR beta chains more clonally expanded than equally common other chains. As a later analysis showed, a missense DCLRE1C variant was linked to trimming of TCR beta V- and J-genes.

In the PCR, 60 Vbeta and 13 Jbeta primers were used. Method: immunoSEQ multiplex PCR; TCRdb's copy keeps in-frame clones and lacks some. Of around 170,000 clones in the sample, around 73% were seen once. The origin of this receptor is a male donor in good health and CMV-seronegative. The sequenced material came from PBMCs. J is TRBJ1-2 and V is TRBV18, with 9 bases aligning to TRBD1. The CDR3 bases are TGTGCCAGCTCACCGGGACAGGGCACGAACGGCTACACCTTC. Translated: CASSPGQGTNGYTF.